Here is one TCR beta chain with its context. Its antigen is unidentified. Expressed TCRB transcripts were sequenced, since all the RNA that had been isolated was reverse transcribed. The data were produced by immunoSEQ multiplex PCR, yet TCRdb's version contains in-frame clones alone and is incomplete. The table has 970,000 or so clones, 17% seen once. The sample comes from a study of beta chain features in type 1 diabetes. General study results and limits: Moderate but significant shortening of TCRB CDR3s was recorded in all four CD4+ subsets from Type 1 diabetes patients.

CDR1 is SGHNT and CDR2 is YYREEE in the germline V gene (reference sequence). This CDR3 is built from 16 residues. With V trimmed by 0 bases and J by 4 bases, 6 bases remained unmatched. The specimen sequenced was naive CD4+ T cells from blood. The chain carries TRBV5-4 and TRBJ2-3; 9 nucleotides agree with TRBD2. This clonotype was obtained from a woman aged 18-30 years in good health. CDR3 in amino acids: CASSLGSGLASDTQYF. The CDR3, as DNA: TGTGCCAGCAGCTTGGGTTCGGGACTAGCATCAGATACGCAGTATTTT.